This TCR beta chain was profiled in a study of control samples from healthy donors and cancer patients. Data came from immunoSEQ multiplex PCR; TCRdb stores just in-frame clones and leaves some out. The data hold about 190,000 clones, with roughly nine tenths observed a single time. The germline gives CDR1 SGHDN, CDR2 FVKESK. The length of the CDR3 is 22 residues. The V and J ends lost 1 base and 3 bases, in that order; junction bases with no gene match: 22. Sequencing used blood. The origin of this receptor is a man younger than 40 in good health. The chain carries TRBV14 and TRBJ1-4; 8 bases match TRBD1. The CDR3 nucleotides read TGTGCCAGCAGCCAAGGGGGCCCCCAGGGGGCGTTAAGCCCCAGAGCTAATGAAAAACTGTTTTTT. Translation gives CASSQGGPQGALSPRANEKLFF.